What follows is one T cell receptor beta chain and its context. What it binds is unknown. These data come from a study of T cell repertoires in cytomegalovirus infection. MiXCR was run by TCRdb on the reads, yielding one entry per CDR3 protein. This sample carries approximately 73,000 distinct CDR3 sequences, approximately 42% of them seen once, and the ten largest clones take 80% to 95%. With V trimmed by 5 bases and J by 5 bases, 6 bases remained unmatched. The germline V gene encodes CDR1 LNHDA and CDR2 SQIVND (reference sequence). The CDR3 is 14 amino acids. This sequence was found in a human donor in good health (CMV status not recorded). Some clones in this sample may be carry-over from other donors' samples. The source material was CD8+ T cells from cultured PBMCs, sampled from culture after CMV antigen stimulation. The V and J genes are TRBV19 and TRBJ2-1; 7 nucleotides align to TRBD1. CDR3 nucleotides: TGTGCCAGTAGTCTACAGGACAGGAACAATGAGCAGTTCTTC. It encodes CASSLQDRNNEQFF.